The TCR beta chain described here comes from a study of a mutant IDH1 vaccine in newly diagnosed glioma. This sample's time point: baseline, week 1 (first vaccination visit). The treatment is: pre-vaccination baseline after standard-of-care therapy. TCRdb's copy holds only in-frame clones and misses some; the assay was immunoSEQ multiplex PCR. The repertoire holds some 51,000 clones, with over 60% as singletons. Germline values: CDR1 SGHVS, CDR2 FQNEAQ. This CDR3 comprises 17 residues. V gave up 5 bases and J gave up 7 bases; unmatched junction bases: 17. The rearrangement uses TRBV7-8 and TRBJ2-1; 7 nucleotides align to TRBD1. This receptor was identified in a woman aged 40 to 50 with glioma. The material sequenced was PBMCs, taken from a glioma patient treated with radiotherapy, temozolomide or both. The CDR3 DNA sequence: TGTGCCAGCAGCACATTACACCGACAGGGTATAGGGAATGAGCAGTTCTTC. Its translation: CASSTLHRQGIGNEQFF.